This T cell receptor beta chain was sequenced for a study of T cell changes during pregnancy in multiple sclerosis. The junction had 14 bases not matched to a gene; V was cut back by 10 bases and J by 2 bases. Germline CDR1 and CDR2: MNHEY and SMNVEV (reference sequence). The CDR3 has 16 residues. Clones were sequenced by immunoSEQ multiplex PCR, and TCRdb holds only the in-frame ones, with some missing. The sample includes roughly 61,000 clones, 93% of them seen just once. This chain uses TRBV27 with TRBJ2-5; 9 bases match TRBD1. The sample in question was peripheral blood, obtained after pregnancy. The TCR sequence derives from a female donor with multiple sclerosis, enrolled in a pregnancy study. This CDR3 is CATRLTGGTSQETQYF. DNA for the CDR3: TGTGCCACCAGGCTGACAGGGGGTACGAGTCAAGAGACCCAGTACTTC.